The T cell receptor (beta chain) under discussion was sequenced for a study of T cell repertoires in cytomegalovirus infection (dated by TCRdb to between 2018 and 2020). Looking at the study overall: The HLA type of each donor mattered for the analysis, because public TCR beta signatures pointed to carriage of CMV infection along with the matching HLA type.

General findings and caveats noted by the study authors: Carriers of CMV infection plus the relevant HLA type were discriminated by the cumulative frequency of public TCR beta family members in the study cohort and in an independent roughly 370-donor cohort. The ex vivo response was dominated by HLA-C-restricted CMV-specific TCR beta clonotypes, which also provided the single most frequent clonotype in two of eight donors.

Sequencing was carried out with an Illumina HiSeq 1500. TCRdb's own reprocessing of the public reads used fastp at Q25 and MiXCR and kept productive beta chains. Each entry merges the rows of one CDR3 protein and shows their most common DNA and genes. A total of roughly 230,000 distinct CDR3 sequences appear in this sample, about 5.9% of them only once. The top ten hold 6.5% of the sample. This clonotype has a count of ten or more. The antigen it recognizes is unknown. Nothing much larger sits one base from this clone, and base qualities are not available. Sequenced: PBMCs. The origin of this receptor is a human donor in good health (CMV status not recorded). Some clones in this sample may be carry-over from other donors' samples.

For the CDR3, the sequence is CASSSRDFPIGYEQYF. The sequenced DNA is TGTGCCAGCAGCTCAAGGGACTTCCCCATCGGCTACGAGCAGTACTTC. The chain was built from TRBV7-2 and TRBJ2-7, and the D gene may be TRBD2, 6 bases matching. From the germline V gene, CDR1 is SGHTA and CDR2 is FQGNSA. The germline ends are 19 bases apart after V is trimmed by 4 bases and J by 3 bases. The cysteine opens and the phenylalanine closes a CDR3 of 16 amino acids. Of the read, only the CDR3 DNA is kept; its 48 bases are in frame from base 1.